A selection of T cell receptor beta chains follows, all from one sample in a study of cytomegalovirus exposure and HLA in healthy donors. Measured with immunoSEQ multiplex PCR; TCRdb has only the in-frame clones, and not every one. Among about 99,000 clones listed, about 80% were seen once. The sample was PBMCs. Source of these receptors: a male donor in good health and CMV-seropositive. Both conserved end residues are part of each CDR3. A D gene is named only where the DNA matches it firmly. Rows give clone size only sometimes, using once, few, many, or a class for an expanded clone.

NA	NA	TRBV5-1	TRBJ2-5	CASSLDWQRAGTQYF	TGCGCCAGCAGCTTGGATTGGCAGCGGGCGGGGACCCAGTACTTC
NA	NA	TRBV5-1	TRBJ2-7	CASSLAEATYYEQYF	TGCGCCAGCAGCTTGGCTGAGGCCACTTATTACGAGCAGTACTTC
NA	few	TRBV18	TRBJ1-1	CASSPGQDTEAFF	TGTGCCAGCTCACCCGGTCAGGACACTGAAGCTTTCTTT
TRBD1	NA	TRBV6-5	TRBJ2-2	CASSFRTGGTGELFF	TGTGCCAGCAGTTTCCGGACAGGCGGCACCGGGGAGCTGTTTTTT
NA	NA	TRBV2	TRBJ2-7	CASSRQREQYF	TGTGCCAGCAGTCGACAAAGAGAGCAGTACTTC
NA	NA	TRBV6-5	TRBJ1-2	CASSYSAGNYGYTF	TGTGCCAGCAGTTACTCGGCAGGGAACTATGGCTACACCTTC
TRBD1	NA	TRBV4-1	TRBJ1-3	CASSQASLGDRGYLSGNTIYF	TGCGCCAGCAGCCAAGCTAGTTTGGGGGACAGGGGTTACCTCTCTGGAAACACCATATATTTT
NA	NA	TRBV7-9	TRBJ1-1	CASNPRGAYTEAFF	TGTGCCAGCAACCCACGGGGGGCTTACACTGAAGCTTTCTTT
NA	NA	TRBV29-1	TRBJ2-2	CSVWTENTGELFF	TGCAGCGTATGGACAGAGAACACCGGGGAGCTGTTTTTT
TRBD1	NA	TRBV5-6	TRBJ1-1	CASSLAGQGFTEAFF	TGTGCCAGCAGCTTGGCGGGACAGGGGTTCACTGAAGCTTTCTTT
TRBD2	NA	TRBV10-3	TRBJ2-3	CAISESAGGPDTQYF	TGTGCCATCAGTGAGTCAGCGGGGGGGCCAGATACGCAGTATTTT
NA	NA	TRBV5-4	TRBJ1-1	CASSLVGEVNTEAFF	TGTGCCAGCAGCTTGGTCGGTGAGGTGAACACTGAAGCTTTCTTT
TRBD1	NA	TRBV30	TRBJ1-2	CAWSSMGQGYGYTF	TGTGCCTGGAGCTCAATGGGACAGGGCTATGGCTACACCTTC
TRBD1	NA	TRBV5-4	TRBJ1-2	CASSLGGGTYGYTF	TGTGCCAGCAGCTTGGGAGGGGGCACCTATGGCTACACCTTC
NA	NA	TRBV7-9	TRBJ1-2	CASSLGLTALQGNYGYTF	TGTGCCAGCAGCTTGGGGTTGACAGCCCTCCAAGGCAACTATGGCTACACCTTC
NA	few	TRBV18	TRBJ1-1	CASSPPAMNTEAFF	TGTGCCAGCTCACCACCAGCTATGAACACTGAAGCTTTCTTT
NA	NA	TRBV15	TRBJ1-1	CATSPDGEGWNTEAFF	TGTGCCACCAGCCCTGACGGGGAGGGTTGGAACACTGAAGCTTTCTTT
NA	NA	TRBV6-5	TRBJ2-7	CASSATTGFYEQYF	TGTGCCAGCAGTGCCACGACAGGATTCTACGAGCAGTACTTC
TRBD2	NA	TRBV14	TRBJ2-1	CASSISGVPYNEQFF	TGTGCCAGCAGCATTAGCGGGGTTCCCTACAATGAGCAGTTCTTC
NA	NA	TRBV27	TRBJ1-2	CASSLWQGTGYTF	TGTGCCAGCAGTTTATGGCAGGGAACTGGCTACACCTTC
TRBD2	NA	TRBV7-2	TRBJ2-7	CASSVTSGGAPYEQYF	TGTGCCAGCAGCGTAACTAGCGGGGGGGCGCCCTACGAGCAGTACTTC
TRBD1	NA	TRBV29-1	TRBJ1-2	CSVRQGDARYYGYTF	TGCAGCGTCAGACAGGGGGATGCCCGGTACTATGGCTACACCTTC
NA	NA	TRBV5-4	TRBJ2-5	CASRKQTGRTGEQYF	TGTGCCAGCAGAAAACAAACGGGGCGGACGGGGGAGCAGTACTTC
TRBD1	NA	TRBV30	TRBJ1-5	CAWSATGNQPQHF	TGTGCCTGGAGTGCGACAGGGAATCAGCCCCAGCATTTT
TRBD2	few	TRBV18	TRBJ2-6	CASSGTSAFSGANVLTF	TGTGCCAGCTCGGGGACTAGCGCGTTCTCTGGGGCCAACGTCCTGACTTTC
TRBD1	NA	TRBV2	TRBJ1-1	CASTRQGATTEAFF	TGTGCCAGCACCCGACAGGGGGCTACCACTGAAGCTTTCTTT
TRBD2	NA	TRBV7-2	TRBJ2-7	CASSPQGRAGGEQYF	TGTGCCAGCAGCCCCCAGGGAAGGGCGGGAGGGGAGCAGTACTTC
TRBD2	NA	TRBV9	TRBJ2-2	CASSVSPAGGPGELFF	TGTGCCAGCAGCGTATCCCCAGCGGGGGGCCCCGGGGAGCTGTTTTTT
NA	once	TRBV11-3	TRBJ2-7	CASSLAAVHEQYF	TGTGCCAGCAGCTTAGCGGCGGTACACGAGCAGTACTTC
NA	NA	TRBV5-4	TRBJ1-2	CASSSGLKEGYTF	TGTGCCAGCAGCTCTGGACTCAAAGAAGGCTACACCTTC
NA	NA	TRBV19	TRBJ2-4	CASSLGAPVAKNIQYF	TGTGCCAGTAGCTTGGGCGCCCCAGTGGCCAAAAACATTCAGTACTTC
NA	few	TRBV5-1	TRBJ1-1	CASSRGPEGGTEAFF	TGCGCCAGCAGCCGTGGGCCCGAGGGTGGAACTGAAGCTTTCTTT
NA	NA	TRBV6-5	TRBJ1-6	CASSYSQGPPPSPLHF	TGTGCCAGCAGTTACTCTCAGGGGCCTCCACCGTCACCCCTCCACTTT
TRBD1	NA	TRBV6-5	TRBJ1-1	CASSSSGQGGKTEAFF	TGTGCCAGCAGTTCCTCCGGACAGGGAGGGAAGACTGAAGCTTTCTTT
NA	NA	TRBV6-5	TRBJ1-5	CASSSQVNSNQPQHF	TGTGCCAGCAGTTCACAGGTGAATAGCAATCAGCCCCAGCATTTT
TRBD2	NA	TRBV7-2	TRBJ2-2	CASTVASGAANGELFF	TGTGCCAGCACCGTGGCGAGCGGGGCCGCTAATGGGGAGCTGTTTTTT
NA	once	TRBV7-9	TRBJ2-3	CASSLTRLAADTQYF	TGTGCCAGCAGCTTAACTCGGCTAGCCGCAGATACGCAGTATTTT
NA	NA	TRBV6-1	TRBJ2-7	CASSESGNEQYF	TGTGCCAGCAGTGAATCAGGGAACGAGCAGTACTTC
NA	NA	TRBV6-5	TRBJ1-1	CASRSLGRTEAFF	TGTGCCAGCAGGTCCTTAGGGAGAACTGAAGCTTTCTTT
NA	NA	TRBV6-6	TRBJ1-4	CASSGRGQTNEKLFF	TGTGCCAGCAGCGGCAGGGGTCAAACTAATGAAAAACTGTTTTTT
TRBD1	NA	TRBV20-1	TRBJ2-5	CSAGQGETQYF	TGCAGCGCCGGACAGGGAGAGACCCAGTACTTC
NA	NA	TRBV6-5	TRBJ1-5	CASSSGGRQPQHF	TGTGCCAGCAGTTCAGGAGGGAGACAGCCCCAGCATTTT